This is a list of T cell receptor beta chains from one sample in a study of T cell repertoires and HLA-DP antigens. The data were produced by immunoSEQ multiplex PCR, yet TCRdb's version contains in-frame clones alone and is incomplete. This table holds approximately 100,000 clones, around 86% found once. Their recognized antigens are unknown. Sequenced: CD4+ T cells from PBMCs. The origin of the receptors is a man aged 45-60 years in good health and CMV-seronegative. Each CDR3 is given with its conserved first and last residue. D genes are given only for firm matches. Rows give clone size only sometimes, using once, few, many, or a class for an expanded clone.

j_call clone_size d_call v_call cdr3_aa cdr3_nt
TRBJ1-3 . TRBD1 TRBV9 CASSVRQGGDTIYF TGTGCCAGCAGCGTCCGACAGGGTGGGGACACCATATATTTT
TRBJ1-3 . . TRBV21-1 CASSTRTSSSGNTIYF TGTGCCAGCAGCACGAGGACAAGCAGCTCTGGAAACACCATATATTTT
TRBJ1-2 . TRBD1 TRBV4-2 CASSVRDRGGLGYTF TGTGCCAGCAGCGTAAGGGACAGGGGTGGATTAGGCTACACCTTC
TRBJ2-1 . TRBD2 TRBV15 CATSRDVVLGGRGNEQFF TGTGCCACCAGCAGAGATGTTGTGCTGGGGGGGAGGGGAAATGAGCAGTTCTTC
TRBJ2-5 . TRBD2 TRBV11-2 CASSLGSGVVGETQYF TGTGCCAGCAGCTTGGGTAGCGGGGTGGTGGGAGAGACCCAGTACTTC
TRBJ1-3 . . TRBV6-5 CASSYLGFGSGNTIYF TGTGCCAGCAGTTACTTGGGGTTTGGATCTGGAAACACCATATATTTT
TRBJ1-4 . TRBD1 TRBV19 CASSPRTGEEKLFF TGTGCCAGTAGTCCACGGACAGGGGAAGAAAAACTGTTTTTT
TRBJ2-2 . . TRBV6-5 CASMAVNTGELFF TGTGCCAGCATGGCAGTTAACACCGGGGAGCTGTTTTTT
TRBJ2-7 . . TRBV7-2 CASGFSGGEQYF TGTGCCAGCGGCTTTTCCGGAGGGGAGCAGTACTTC
TRBJ2-3 once . TRBV4-1 CASSQRVSGGSADTQYF TGCGCCAGCAGCCAGCGGGTTTCGGGGGGCTCCGCAGATACGCAGTATTTT